The present entry profiles one T cell receptor beta chain with its context. Authors' methods: Nucleated cell counts were estimated from reference gene primer amplification. Clones were read by immunoSEQ multiplex PCR, and TCRdb kept only the in-frame ones, dropping some. V and J calls and clone size are given by that table; D and trimming were obtained from the DNA. Of about 250,000 clones detected, roughly 80% appear once; the ten largest clones hold 5.5% to 8%. This CDR3 spans 16 amino acids. V was clipped by 5 bases and J by 2 bases, with 17 bases between them. The germline V gene has CDR1 KGHSH and CDR2 LQKENI. The data were obtained in a study of blood T cell repertoires in COVID-19. Study information: From the United States, Italy and Spain came samples of acute and convalescent COVID-19. T cells, B-cell-depleted T cells, or PBMCs supplied cDNA or gDNA.

V is TRBV18 and J is TRBJ2-3, with D possibly TRBD1 on 6 matching bases. Sequenced input: peripheral blood. The TCR sequence derives from a woman aged 60-75 years with active or convalescent COVID-19. Written as DNA, the CDR3 is TGTGCCAGCTCAACGGGCGGGTCAGGGGTCACAGATACGCAGTATTTT. Protein product: CASSTGGSGVTDTQYF.